This T cell receptor (beta chain) was observed in a study of blood T cell repertoires in COVID-19. Study-wide context: From the United States, Italy and Spain came samples of acute and convalescent COVID-19.

Authors' analysis steps: Amplification from reference gene primers served as the basis for estimated nucleated cell counts. The data were produced by immunoSEQ multiplex PCR, yet TCRdb's version contains in-frame clones alone and is incomplete. Clonal size and the V and J genes are those of that table, whereas D and trimming came from the DNA. The repertoire has some 70,000 clones, around 83% of them found once; the top ten carry approximately 7.2%. The CDR3 extends over 16 amino acids. CDR1 SGHRS and CDR2 YFSETQ come from the germline V gene. V was clipped by 3 bases and J by 0 bases; unmatched bases: 3.

The clonotype comes from a man aged 45 to 65 with active COVID-19. Sequenced sample: peripheral blood. The chain combines TRBV5-1 with TRBJ2-1; 10 bases line up with TRBD1. The chain's CDR3 is CASSSRTGGSYNEQFF. The CDR3 DNA reads as TGCGCCAGCAGCTCGAGGACAGGGGGCTCCTACAATGAGCAGTTCTTC.